This T cell receptor (beta chain) came from a study of cytomegalovirus exposure and HLA in healthy donors. Study results and caveats: Earlier analysis found most TCR beta V segments productive about 87% or about 30% of the time. Association of a missense DCLRE1C variant with TCR beta V- and J-gene trimming was reported in a later analysis. In a later analysis, several top co-occurrence clusters appeared linked to parvovirus B19, influenza, CMV and Epstein-Barr virus. Under in vitro conditions, a few CMV-associated chains were confirmed as specific for CMV antigens.

Comments on this clone: Its antigen is as yet unknown.

The V gene's germline CDR1 is LGHNA and CDR2 YSLEER. This CDR3 comprises 17 residues. V gave up 1 base and J gave up 5 bases; unmatched junction bases: 9. Primers: 60 Vbeta forward and 13 Jbeta reverse. This table comes from immunoSEQ multiplex PCR, and its TCRdb copy is limited to in-frame clones, with some not included. The table shows about 110,000 clones, with roughly 80% occurring only once. This TCR was sampled from a woman in her 50s in good health and CMV-seropositive. The sample taken for sequencing was PBMCs. V is TRBV4-3 and J is TRBJ2-3; TRBD2 aligns across 10 bases. The CDR3 sequence is CASSQVGAGGRVDTQYF. The CDR3, as DNA: TGCGCCAGCAGCCAAGTTGGAGCGGGGGGGCGGGTAGATACGCAGTATTTT.